The rows below give T cell receptor beta chains drawn from one sample of a study of T cell repertoires in cytomegalovirus infection. TCRdb recomputed calls from the reads with MiXCR, one row per CDR3 protein. The table includes 740,000 or so distinct CDR3 sequences, approximately 40% detected once. The sequenced sample consisted of PBMCs. The source is a human donor in good health (CMV status not recorded). Some clones in this sample may be carry-over from other donors' samples. Each CDR3 is given with its conserved first and last residue. The order of the fields is V gene, J gene, D gene, clone size, CDR3 protein. A D gene is named only where the DNA matches it firmly. Size tells how often a clone was seen (once, few, many) or the class of an expanded clone, and some rows leave it out.

TRBV2	TRBJ2-3	TRBD2	few	CASRNGRQVTDTQYF
TRBV7-3	TRBJ2-1	.	few	CASSHPGQEQFF
TRBV3-1	TRBJ2-1	TRBD2	few	CASSPRGSGRSDEQFF
TRBV7-2	TRBJ2-2	TRBD2	few	CASSLYGGDTGELFF
TRBV7-2	TRBJ2-3	TRBD2	.	CASSLVSGSTDTQYF
TRBV7-8	TRBJ1-6	.	few	CASSLGFGGANSPLHF
TRBV6-1	TRBJ2-1	.	.	CASGQRANNEQFF
TRBV12-3/TRBV12-4	TRBJ1-5	TRBD1	.	CASRPGTGGQPQHF
TRBV7-9	TRBJ2-7	.	.	CASSLAVRGSYEQYF
TRBV7-9	TRBJ1-2	.	few	CASSRDPGYTF
TRBV7-2	TRBJ2-7	TRBD2	few	CASSSLAGGPGEQYF
TRBV27	TRBJ1-1	.	few	CASSFLGSGLGNTEAFF
TRBV7-9	TRBJ1-2	.	many	CASTLQGALFSGYTF
TRBV7-9	TRBJ1-2	.	few	CASSLGQTANYGYTF
TRBV4-1	TRBJ1-2	TRBD1	few	CASSQETSDRGREGYTF
TRBV6-2/TRBV6-3	TRBJ1-5	TRBD1	.	CASSRTGGTNQPQHF
TRBV28	TRBJ2-5	TRBD1	.	CASSLGGQPKETQYF
TRBV19	TRBJ1-6	.	.	CASRRQFSPLHF
TRBV19	TRBJ2-4	.	.	CASSILGTQVIQYF
TRBV28	TRBJ2-6	.	.	CASSSAWSGANVLTF
TRBV7-2	TRBJ2-2	.	.	CASSLERSGRNTGELFF
TRBV7-6	TRBJ1-1	.	.	CASSLASAGAYTEAFF
TRBV5-6	TRBJ2-5	.	.	CASSEATQTQETQYF
TRBV27	TRBJ2-1	TRBD2	many	CASSPRTSGLYNEQFF
TRBV7-9	TRBJ1-5	TRBD1	.	CASSLCGHRDSYSNPPQHF
TRBV28	TRBJ2-7	.	many	CASSFRDEQYF
TRBV6-6	TRBJ1-6	.	few	CAIASESSYNSPLHF
TRBV2	TRBJ1-4	TRBD1	.	CASSEGTGATNEKLFF